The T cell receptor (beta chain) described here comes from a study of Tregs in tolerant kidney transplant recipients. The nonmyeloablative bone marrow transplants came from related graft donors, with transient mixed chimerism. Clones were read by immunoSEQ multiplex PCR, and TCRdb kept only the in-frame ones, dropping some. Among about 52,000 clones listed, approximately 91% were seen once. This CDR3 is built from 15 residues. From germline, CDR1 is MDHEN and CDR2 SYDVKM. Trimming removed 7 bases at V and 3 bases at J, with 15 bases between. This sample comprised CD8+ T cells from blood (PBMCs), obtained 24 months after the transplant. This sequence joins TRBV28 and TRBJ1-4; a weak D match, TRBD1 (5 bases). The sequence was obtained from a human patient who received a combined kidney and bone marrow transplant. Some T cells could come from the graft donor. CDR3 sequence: CASTKWGVSNEKLFF. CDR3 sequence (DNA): TGTGCCAGCACAAAATGGGGGGTTTCTAATGAAAAACTGTTTTTT.